This T cell receptor beta chain was documented in a study of blood T cell repertoires in COVID-19 (dated by TCRdb to the early 2020s). A note on the overall study: Samples covering the acute and convalescent phases of COVID-19 were provided by collaborators in the United States, Italy and Spain. HLA class I and class II types, where available, came from metadata supplied by the sample provider rather than from assay-based typing. Subjects who had been exposed to COVID-19, were actively infected with it, or had recovered from it provided the deeply sampled blood TCRbeta repertoires that made up the dataset. A de-identified subject ID, COVID-19 status, age in years and sex were almost always included in the sample metadata. The samples were drawn from the first 160 participants of the ongoing ImmuneRACE study and from 1,254 subjects provided by 6 global collaborators. The repertoires were released in a freely available public database intended as a resource for research on the immune response to SARS-CoV-2. The material from the prospective study consisted of cDNA or gDNA derived from T cells, B-cell-depleted T cells, or PBMCs. General findings and caveats noted by the study authors: The amount of clinical and demographic metadata varied by source and participant and was provided uncurated.

A note on this clone: The antigen this receptor binds is unknown. Qualities for individual bases were not recorded, and no much larger clone is one base off.

The immunoSEQ Assay, a bias-controlled multiplex PCR, was used to amplify TCRbeta CDR3 regions from genomic DNA. As for how the authors treated the data: Nucleated cell counts per sample were estimated from amplification of reference gene primers within the assay. To quantify the absolute abundance of each unique TCRbeta CDR3 rearrangement, sequence reads were collapsed and filtered. For each sample, productive Simpson clonality was calculated as the square root of Simpson's diversity index across productive rearrangements. The table comes from immuneACCESS by way of TCRdb, which keeps in-frame sequences with V and J called. Part of the clones is missing from these tables; in studies checked, under half for an unresolved V gene and the rest for unknown reasons. The V and J calls and clone size are taken from that table; D and trimming were inferred from the DNA. In this sample the table shows some 98,000 clones, around 82% of which occur a single time. Jointly, the top ten make up 11% of the sample.

Taken from cysteine to phenylalanine, the CDR3 has 13 residues. The DNA shown is the 39-base CDR3, in frame from base 1. The germline V gene specifies SGDLS as CDR1 and YYNGEE as CDR2. V is cut back by 8 bases and J by 4 bases, with 8 bases in the junction unmatched. Collaborating institutions collected whole blood in K2EDTA tubes following their own protocols. For TCRbeta analysis, collaborator samples were shipped as frozen whole blood, as isolated PBMCs, or as DNA extracted from either sample type. In this chain, TRBV9 is recombined with TRBJ1-2, and TRBD1 aligns with 7 junction nucleotides. What was sequenced was peripheral blood. The receptor comes from a man aged 65 to 79 with active or convalescent COVID-19. The nucleotide sequence reads as follows: TGTGCCAGAAATAGACAGGGATCCTATGGCTACACCTTC. Its protein reads: CARNRQGSYGYTF.